This T cell receptor beta chain is from a study of blood T cell repertoires in COVID-19. V lost 3 bases and J 7 bases, leaving 7 bases between the germline ends. CDR3 length: 12 amino acids. The protocol was immunoSEQ multiplex PCR, while the TCRdb copy is restricted to in-frame clones and leaves out a portion. The profile shows 140,000 to 150,000 clones, approximately 84% of them singletons. About this clone itself: Other DNA sequences in this specimen translate into the identical CDR3.

The origin of this receptor is a woman aged 50 to 60 with acute COVID-19. The chain carries TRBV12-3 or TRBV12-4 and TRBJ2-1, with D uncertain. The sequenced material came from PBMCs or T cells enriched from blood (not recorded which). CDR3 coding DNA: TGTGCCAGCAGTTTTTCCCCGAATGAGCAGTTCTTC. Its protein product is CASSFSPNEQFF.